This entry lists 16 T cell receptor beta chains sequenced from one sample in a study of T cells in Graves' hyperthyroidism and ophthalmopathy (dated 2019 in TCRdb). Library method: multiplex PCR. The instrument given in TCRdb is Illumina HiSeq 2000. The TCR beta CDR3 regions were amplified from the RNA transcripts. A first-round RT-PCR of the TCR CDR3 used the HTBI primer set with the Qiagen OneStep RT-PCR kit. The raw public reads went through TCRdb reprocessing: fastp at Q25, MiXCR clone calling, in-frame beta chains kept. Rows with one shared CDR3 protein collapse into an entry with the most common genes and DNA. The sample table lists roughly 580,000 distinct CDR3 sequences, approximately 15% of them with a count of one. The top ten hold roughly 5.7% of the sample. The sequencing input was blood. Receptors were obtained from a woman between 25 and 40 years old with Graves' hyperthyroidism that later progressed to Graves' ophthalmopathy.

This clonotype occurred many times. This chain uses TRBV11-1 with TRBJ2-2; no firm D call. Trimming took 0 bases from V and 6 from J, leaving 5 bases between them. Germline V CDR1 and CDR2: SGHAT, FQDESV (reference sequence). This CDR3 contains 13 residues. The CDR3 protein is CASSLAGSGELFF. CDR3 coding DNA: TGTGCCAGCAGCTTAGCTGGGTCCGGGGAGCTGTTTTTT.

To note about this clonotype: Its ends do not fully match the called genes, so a read error is possible. The V and J genes are TRBV7-2 and TRBJ1-5; D not certain. Germline assignment: CDR1 SGHTA and CDR2 FQGNSA. This CDR3 contains 13 residues. The DNA of the CDR3 is TGTCCCAGCAGCTTAGAACAAAGACAGCCCCAGCATTTT. Residues: CPSSLEQRQPQHF.

This sequence joins TRBV19 and TRBJ2-7; D is undetermined. CDR1 is LNHDA, CDR2 SQIVND, per germline (reference sequence). The CDR3 sequence is 13 residues long. Trimming cost V 1 base and J 2 bases, with 6 bases left between them. The CDR3 DNA reads TGTGCCAGTAGTATAGGCCTCACCTACGAGCAGTACTTC. Translated, it gives CASSIGLTYEQYF.

This clonotype was counted ten times or more. J is TRBJ1-5 and V is TRBV30, with a weak D call TRBD1 (5 bases). Trimming stripped 1 base from V and 4 bases from J, with 11 bases between. Per the germline V gene, CDR1 is GTSNPN and CDR2 is SVGIG (reference sequence). The CDR3 extends over 14 amino acids. DNA for the CDR3: TGTGCCTGGAGTGAAGGGACGGTGAATCAGCCCCAGCATTTT. Translated, it gives CAWSEGTVNQPQHF.

At least ten counts were recorded for this clonotype. V usage is TRBV5-1 and J usage is TRBJ2-3; D is perhaps TRBD1 or TRBD2 (5 bases each). V lost 1 base, J lost 4 bases, and 10 bases lay in between. The CDR3 spans 14 residues. Germline CDR1 and CDR2: SGHRS and YFSETQ. CDR3 sequence (DNA): TGCGCCAGCAGCTTGAACGGGGACCCAGATACGCAGTATTTT. It encodes CASSLNGDPDTQYF.

V is TRBV4-3 and J is TRBJ2-4; 9 bases agree with TRBD2. The CDR3 covers 20 residues. The germline gives CDR1 LGHNA, CDR2 YSLEER. With V trimmed by 3 bases and J by 0 bases, 15 bases remained unmatched. CDR3 protein: CASSHPGGLAGRKAKNIQYF. In nucleotides, the CDR3 is TGCGCCAGCAGCCACCCGGGGGGACTAGCTGGGCGGAAAGCCAAAAACATTCAGTACTTC.

This clonotype appeared many times. The chain recombines TRBV12-3 or TRBV12-4 with TRBJ2-2; the match to TRBD2 covers 11 bases. The CDR3 loop spans 16 amino acids. The ends lost 5 bases at V and 6 bases at J; junction bases unmatched: 8. The CDR3 is CASSRQTSGISGELFF. CDR3 bases: TGTGCCAGCAGTCGCCAGACTAGCGGGATTTCCGGGGAGCTGTTTTTT.

This clonotype occurred many times. V gene TRBV24-1 combines with J gene TRBJ2-2; D perhaps matches TRBD2 (6 bases). This CDR3 region has 18 residues. With 4 bases removed from V and 6 bases from J, the gap between germline ends came to 23 bases. Germline CDR1 is KGHDR and CDR2 is SFDVKD. CDR3 DNA sequence: TGTGCCACCAGTGACAGCTTTTACGGGGGAGCGTGGTCCGGGGAGCTGTTTTTT. Protein: CATSDSFYGGAWSGELFF.

This clonotype was recorded at least ten times. The chain links TRBV27 to TRBJ2-3; D is unresolved. Trimming took off 2 bases at V and 4 bases at J, with 16 bases between the two ends. The CDR3 contains 16 residues. The germline V gene has CDR1 MNHEY and CDR2 SMNVEV (reference sequence). The DNA of the CDR3 is TGTGCCAGCAGTTTAAGGGATGTAAAAGTGGCAGATACGCAGTATTTT. This gives the protein CASSLRDVKVADTQYF.

This clonotype has ten or more counts. This CDR3 is CASSPMHGSGQGALDEQYF. The CDR3 DNA follows: TGTGCCAGCAGTCCTATGCACGGGTCGGGGCAGGGGGCCTTAGACGAGCAGTACTTC. The chain recombines TRBV28 with TRBJ2-7; 8 bases agree with TRBD1. After removal of 5 bases from V and 5 bases from J, the junction contained 23 bases not matched to a gene. The CDR3 spans 19 residues. CDR1 is MDHEN, CDR2 SYDVKM, per germline.

Many counts were recorded for this clonotype. The chain combines TRBV6-5 with TRBJ2-7, with TRBD2 matching over 7 bases. CDR1 MNHEY and CDR2 SVGAGI come from the germline V gene. There are 18 residues in the CDR3. V shed 0 bases, J shed 2 bases, and the junction held 13 bases outside the gene matches. The CDR3 DNA reads TGTGCCAGCAGTTACTCAGGTGTTCCGGGGGGTCCCACCTACGAGCAGTACTTC. Its protein product is CASSYSGVPGGPTYEQYF.

The chain has TRBV29-1 and TRBJ2-2; D might be TRBD2 (6 bases). This CDR3 has 14 residues. Per germline, CDR1 SQVTM and CDR2 ANQGSEA. V lost 7 bases and J 6 bases, leaving 18 bases between the germline ends. The CDR3 region has the DNA TGCAGCGCTGACCGGGGGTCAAAGTCCGGGGAGCTGTTTTTT. Translated: CSADRGSKSGELFF.

Turning to this clonotype: A much larger clone lies a single base off, so this may be a read error. This chain joins TRBV29-1 and TRBJ1-1; TRBD1 aligns across 10 bases. The CDR3 covers 13 residues. V was clipped by 2 bases and J by 10 bases; unmatched bases: 7. In germline, CDR1 is SQVTM, CDR2 ANQGSEA. The CDR3 nucleotides are TGCAGCGTTGAAAATCAGAGGACAGGGGGAGCTTTCTTT. This encodes CSVENQRTGGAFF.

To note about this clonotype: Compared with germline, one end of the junction differs, possibly owing to a read error. This rearrangement joins TRBV10-3 to TRBJ2-7; D is unresolved. This CDR3 contains 12 residues. CDR1 is ENHRY and CDR2 is SYGVKD in the germline V gene. As DNA, the CDR3 is TGTACCATCAGTGAAGGCTCCTACGAGCAGTACTTC. As protein: CTISEGSYEQYF.

The table lists this clonotype with a few counts. The V gene is TRBV5-8, the J gene TRBJ2-2; D unclear. The germline V and J ends were trimmed by 4 bases and 4 bases, with 17 bases remaining between them. The CDR3 runs 16 residues. Germline V gives CDR1 SGHTS, CDR2 YDEGEE. CDR3 loop: CASSVTYPVGTGELFF. The CDR3 DNA sequence: TGTGCCAGCAGCGTCACTTACCCCGTTGGCACCGGGGAGCTGTTTTTT.

V is TRBV2 and J is TRBJ2-5, with no clear D. The germline gives CDR1 SNHLY, CDR2 FYNNEI. Trimming stripped 3 bases from V and 2 bases from J, with 13 bases between. The CDR3 runs 15 residues. The chain's CDR3 is CASSDPLSQQETQYF. CDR3 sequence (DNA): TGTGCCAGCAGTGACCCCCTTTCCCAACAAGAGACCCAGTACTTC. The full variable domain, completed using reference TRBV2 and TRBJ2-5, is EPEVTQTPSHQVTQMGQEVILRCVPISNHLYFYWYRQILGQKVEFLVSFYNNEISEKSEIFDDQFSVERPDGSNFTLKIRSTKLEDSAMYFCASSDPLSQQETQYFGPGTRLLVL.